The entry below gives a single T cell receptor (beta chain) sequence along with its context. In this sample, this clonotype turned up many times. Its recognized antigen is unknown. The input lacks base qualities; no much larger clone sits a single base away. The Miltenyi Naive CD4+ T Cell Isolation kit was used to purify naive CD4+ T cells, and CD25 microbeads were used to remove Tregs. Tregs, naive and memory CD4+ T cells from tumor, blood and ipsilateral draining lymph nodes of five or six breast cancer patients underwent full-length TCR alpha and beta sequencing. Mononuclear cells from lymph nodes or approximately 50 ml of peripheral blood were isolated by Ficoll density gradient centrifugation. A purity exceeding 90% was confirmed by FACS for the sorted cell populations. The data were obtained in a study (dated by TCRdb to the mid-2010s). Regarding the research as a whole: Whether tumor-infiltrating Tregs in breast cancer are recruited from blood Tregs or converted in situ from other CD4+ T cell subsets was tested. What the study reported, not specific to this receptor: Validation in the larger cohort was restricted to a single TCR beta V-J rearrangement rather than whole repertoires. The greatest overlap of tumor-infiltrating Treg TCR alpha and beta sequences was with tumor naive CD4+ T cells, followed next by blood naive CD4+ T cells. The TCR gene usage of tumor memory CD4+ T cells clustered together with blood and lymph node memory CD4+ cells and with lymph node naive CD4+ cells.

Measured from the cysteine to the phenylalanine, the CDR3 is 14 residues long. Kept here is only the CDR3 DNA, which spans 42 bases and is read in frame from base 1. V and J lose 5 bases and 4 bases, and a span of 12 bases separates them. Sequences SGHRS (CDR1) and YFSETQ (CDR2) are obtained from the germline V gene. Full-length TCR variable regions were amplified by 5' RACE PCR using constant-region reverse primers, and then by semi-nested PCR using Nested Universal Primer A. Using the ReliaPrep RNA Cell Miniprep System, total RNA was extracted, and the SMARTer RACE 5'/3' Kit was then used to reverse transcribe the RNA into 5'RACE-ready cDNA. Multiplex adaptors were used to barcode the full-length TCR alpha and beta libraries, which were then sequenced on an Illumina MiSeq. The authors' analysis ran thus. For each of nine subset-tissue groups, sequencing data from the five patients were pooled, and the groups were compared by unsupervised clustering of TCR gene usage. The Morisita-Horn index, with shared sequences weighted by their contribution to each repertoire, was used to calculate repertoire similarity. TCRdb handled the public reads itself, with Q25 trimming in fastp and clone calling in MiXCR, and kept productive beta chains. Rows are unified per CDR3 protein, each entry keeping the most common DNA and genes. TCRdb assigned the V and J calls; the authors' analysis was not used. This sample comprises tens of thousands of distinct CDR3 sequences, around 28% of them detected only once. Approximately 2.3% of the sample is in the top ten clones.

Input material: naive CD4+ T cells sorted from blood. The label giving this sample's cell subset or site can be read as: naive CD4+ T cells, CD4+CD45RA+CD25-. The V and J genes are TRBV5-1 and TRBJ2-2, with no D gene named confidently. The clonotype originates from a female donor with breast cancer. The CDR3 in this case is CASSGLWGTGELFF. The sequence in DNA is TGCGCCAGCAGTGGGCTCTGGGGCACCGGGGAGCTGTTTTTT.